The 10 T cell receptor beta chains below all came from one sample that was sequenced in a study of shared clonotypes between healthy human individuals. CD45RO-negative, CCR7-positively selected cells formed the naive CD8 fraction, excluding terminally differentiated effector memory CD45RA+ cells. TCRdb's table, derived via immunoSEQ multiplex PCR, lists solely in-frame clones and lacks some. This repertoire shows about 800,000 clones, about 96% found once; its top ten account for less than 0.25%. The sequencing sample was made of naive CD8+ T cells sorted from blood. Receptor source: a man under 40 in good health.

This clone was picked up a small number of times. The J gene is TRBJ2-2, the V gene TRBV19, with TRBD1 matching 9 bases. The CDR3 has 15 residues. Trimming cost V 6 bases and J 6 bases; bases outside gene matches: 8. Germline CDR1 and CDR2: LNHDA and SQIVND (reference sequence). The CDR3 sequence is CASRDRGKRPGELFF. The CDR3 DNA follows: TGTGCCAGTAGGGACAGGGGAAAACGCCCCGGGGAGCTGTTTTTT.

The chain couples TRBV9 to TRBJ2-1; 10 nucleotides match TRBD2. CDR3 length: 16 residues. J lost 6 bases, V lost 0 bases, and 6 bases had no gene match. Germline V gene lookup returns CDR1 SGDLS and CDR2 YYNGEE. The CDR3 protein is CASSVGGSGRTNEQFF. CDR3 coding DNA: TGTGCCAGCAGCGTAGGTGGTAGCGGGAGGACCAATGAGCAGTTCTTC.

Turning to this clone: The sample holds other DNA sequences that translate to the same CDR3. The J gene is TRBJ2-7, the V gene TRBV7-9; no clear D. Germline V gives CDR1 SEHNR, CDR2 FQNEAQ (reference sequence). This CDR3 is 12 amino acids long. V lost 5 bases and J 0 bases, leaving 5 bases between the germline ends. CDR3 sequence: CASSPSSYEQYF. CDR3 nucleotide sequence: TGTGCCAGCAGCCCCAGCTCCTACGAGCAGTACTTC.

DNA for the CDR3: TGTGCCAGCTCACCCAGACGGGAGACCGGGGAGCTGTTTTTT. Translating gives CASSPRRETGELFF. This chain links TRBV18 with TRBJ2-2; perhaps TRBD2 as D (6 bases). CDR1 is KGHSH and CDR2 is LQKENI in the germline V gene. Trimming removed 3 bases at V and 5 bases at J, with 10 bases between. The CDR3 extends over 14 amino acids.

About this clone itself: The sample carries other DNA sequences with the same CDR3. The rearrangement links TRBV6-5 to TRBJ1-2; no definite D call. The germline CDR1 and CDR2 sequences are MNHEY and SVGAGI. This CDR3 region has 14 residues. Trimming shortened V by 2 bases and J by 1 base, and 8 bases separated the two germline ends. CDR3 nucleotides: TGTGCCAGCAGTTACAGCGCGGATAACTATGGCTACACCTTC. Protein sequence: CASSYSADNYGYTF.

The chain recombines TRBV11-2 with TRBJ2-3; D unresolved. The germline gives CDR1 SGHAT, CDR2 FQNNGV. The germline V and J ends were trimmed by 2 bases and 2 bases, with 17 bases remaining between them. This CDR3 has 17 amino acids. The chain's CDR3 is CASSLSEAAAYTDTQYF. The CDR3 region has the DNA TGTGCCAGCAGCTTAAGTGAGGCCGCCGCGTACACAGATACGCAGTATTTT.

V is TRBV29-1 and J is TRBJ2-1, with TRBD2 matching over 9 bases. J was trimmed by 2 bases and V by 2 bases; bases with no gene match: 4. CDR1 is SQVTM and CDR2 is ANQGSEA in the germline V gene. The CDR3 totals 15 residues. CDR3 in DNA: TGCAGCGTTGAACTAGCGGGAAGGCCCTACAATGAGCAGTTCTTC. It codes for CSVELAGRPYNEQFF.

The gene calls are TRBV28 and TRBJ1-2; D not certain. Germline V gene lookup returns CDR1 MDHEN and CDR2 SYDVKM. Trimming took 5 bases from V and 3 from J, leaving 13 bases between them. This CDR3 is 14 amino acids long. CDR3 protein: CASSRAGSDYGYTF. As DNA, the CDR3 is TGTGCCAGCAGTCGAGCAGGATCGGACTATGGCTACACCTTC.

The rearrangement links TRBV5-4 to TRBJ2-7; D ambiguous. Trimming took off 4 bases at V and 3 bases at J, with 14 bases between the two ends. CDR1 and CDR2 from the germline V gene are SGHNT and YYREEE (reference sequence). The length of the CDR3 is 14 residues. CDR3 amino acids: CASSLRGRLYEQYF. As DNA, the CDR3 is TGTGCCAGCAGCCTGCGAGGACGGCTCTACGAGCAGTACTTC.

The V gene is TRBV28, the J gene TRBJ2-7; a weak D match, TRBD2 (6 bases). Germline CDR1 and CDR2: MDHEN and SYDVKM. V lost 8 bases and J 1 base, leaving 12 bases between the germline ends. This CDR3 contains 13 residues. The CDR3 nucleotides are TGTGCCAGCGGAACGGGGGAGTCCTACGAGCAGTACTTC. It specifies CASGTGESYEQYF.